The clone carrying this T cell receptor beta chain came up a few times. Its antigen is undetermined. Germline CDR1 and CDR2: MNHEY and SVGEGT. V lost 8 bases, J lost 9 bases, and 17 bases lay in between. This CDR3 spans 13 amino acids. In building TCR beta libraries, iRepertoire HTBI primers were used together with Arm-PCR of CDR3 regions. From the multiplex PCR reads, TCRdb called clonotypes with MiXCR, one entry per CDR3 protein. This table has about 220,000 distinct CDR3 sequences, around 19% appearing once. This specimen belongs to a study of regulatory T cells in long-lasting Graves disease. Study-level results: The study found persistent patients shared more public clonotypes (roughly 2,500) than new patients (about 1,000).

As for time point: newly diagnosed GD, antithyroid drugs for less than 3 months. RNA isolated from PBMCs was used to make the TCR library. Diagnoses of Graves' disease were made by American Thyroid Association guidelines. V gene TRBV6-2 or TRBV6-3 combines with J gene TRBJ2-1; D might be TRBD2 (6 bases). The source is a female donor with Graves disease. The specimen was peripheral blood mononuclear cells (PBMCs), collected at new diagnosis, from a patient treated with antithyroid drugs. CDR3 sequence: CASGYRREAEQFF. As DNA, the CDR3 is TGTGCCAGCGGATATCGCAGGGAGGCTGAGCAGTTCTTC.